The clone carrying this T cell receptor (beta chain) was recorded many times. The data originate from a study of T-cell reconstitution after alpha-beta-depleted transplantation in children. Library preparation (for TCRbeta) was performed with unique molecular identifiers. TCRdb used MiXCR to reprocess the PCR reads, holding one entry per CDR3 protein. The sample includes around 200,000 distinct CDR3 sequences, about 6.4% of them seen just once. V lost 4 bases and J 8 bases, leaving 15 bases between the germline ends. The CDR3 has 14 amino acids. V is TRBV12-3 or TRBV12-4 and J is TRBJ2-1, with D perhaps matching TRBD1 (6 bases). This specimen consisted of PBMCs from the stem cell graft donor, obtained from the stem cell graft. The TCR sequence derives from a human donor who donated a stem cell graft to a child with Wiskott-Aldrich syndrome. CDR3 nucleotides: TGTGCCAGCAGTTCCCTCCGGACAGCTTATGAGCAGTTCTTC. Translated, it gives CASSSLRTAYEQFF.